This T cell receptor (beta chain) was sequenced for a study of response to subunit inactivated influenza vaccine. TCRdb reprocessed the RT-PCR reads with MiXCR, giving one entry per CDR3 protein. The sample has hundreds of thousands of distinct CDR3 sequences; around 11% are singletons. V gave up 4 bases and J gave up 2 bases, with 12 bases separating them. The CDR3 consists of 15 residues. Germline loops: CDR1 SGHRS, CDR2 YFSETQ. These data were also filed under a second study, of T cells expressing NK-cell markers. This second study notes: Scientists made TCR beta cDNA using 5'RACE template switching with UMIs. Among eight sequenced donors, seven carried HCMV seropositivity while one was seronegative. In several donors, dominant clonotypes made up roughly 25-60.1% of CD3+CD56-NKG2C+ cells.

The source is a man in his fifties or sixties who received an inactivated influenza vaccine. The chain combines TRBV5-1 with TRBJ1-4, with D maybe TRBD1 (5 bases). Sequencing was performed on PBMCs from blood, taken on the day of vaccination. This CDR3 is CASSLLGETNEKLFF. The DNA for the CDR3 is TGCGCCAGCAGCCTGCTGGGGGAGACTAATGAAAAACTGTTTTTT.